The 18 T cell receptor beta chains given below trace back to one sample, sequenced in a study of tissue T cells after allogeneic stem cell transplantation. Clones were sequenced by immunoSEQ multiplex PCR, and TCRdb holds only the in-frame ones, with some missing. Among 2,900 or so clones listed, around 43% were seen once. Noted time point: mouse harvest day 14 after allogeneic transplant. Each mouse received 10^7 T-cell-depleted marrow cells plus 10^6 splenic CD5+ T cells by tail vein. The sample consisted of gut tissue. Receptor source: a female BALB/c mouse given C57BL/6 T cells with graft-versus-host disease after an allogeneic hematopoietic cell transplant.

On this clone: Mouse gene names apply. The CDR3 DNA, read in part, is TGTGCCAGCAGCCCTGGGTTTAACTATGCTGAGCAGTTC. Protein product: CASSPGFNYAEQF. The complete CDR3 protein is CASSPGFNYAEQFF. V and J are TRBV3 and TRBJ2-1, with D possibly matching TRBD2 (5 bases). The read terminates 1 residue before the CDR3 end, so the remaining end is supplied by the germline J gene. The CDR3 sequence is 14 residues long. Germline CDR1 is SNHLY and CDR2 is FYNGKV (reference sequence). V lost 5 bases to trimming and J lost 0 bases, with 8 bases between them.

Comments on this clone: Germline and genes: mouse. The read is 1 residue too short to cover the CDR3 end, so that end is filled in from the germline J gene. The chain combines TRBV3 with TRBJ2-5; D is uncertain. This CDR3 is built from 13 residues. The V end lost 5 bases, the J end lost 0 bases, and 6 bases lay between the germline ends. Germline V CDR1 and CDR2: SNHLY, FYNGKV (reference sequence). This chain's CDR3 is CASSVLNQDTQYF. CDR3 DNA (partial): TGTGCCAGCAGCGTACTTAACCAAGACACCCAGTAC.

In its sample, this clone was seen once. Any gene name here is a mouse gene name. The read terminates 1 residue before the CDR3 end, so the remaining end is supplied by the germline J gene. V and J are TRBV13-1 and TRBJ1-4; 7 bases agree with TRBD1. J was trimmed by 2 bases and V by 9 bases; bases with no gene match: 4. CDR3 length: 13 residues. The germline CDR1 and CDR2 sequences are NSHNY and SYGAGN. CDR3 DNA (partial): TGTGCCACGGGACAGCGCTCCAACGAAAGATTATTT. Protein product: CATGQRSNERLF. The whole CDR3 reads CATGQRSNERLFF.

In its sample, this clone was seen a few times. Mouse gene names apply. The read comes to an end 1 residue before the CDR3 does, leaving the germline J gene to fill in the end. The chain uses TRBV26 and TRBJ1-2; D remains unclear. The V gene's germline CDR1 is KGHPV and CDR2 FQNQEV (reference sequence). Deletions cut 2 bases from V and 0 bases from J, with 4 bases between. The CDR3 has 13 residues. The CDR3 bases that were read are TGTGCCAGCAGTCTGAGGACAAACTCCGACTACACC. Its translation is CASSLRTNSDYT. The complete CDR3 reads CASSLRTNSDYTF.

In the case of this clone: Mouse gene names apply. Sequencing ends 1 residue short of the CDR3 end; the germline J gene provides the rest. The chain links TRBV4 to TRBJ1-3; 8 positions agree with TRBD1. There are 15 residues in the CDR3. The germline V gene encodes CDR1 LGHDT and CDR2 YNNKQL (reference sequence). The ends lost 3 bases at V and 2 bases at J; junction bases unmatched: 3. Partial CDR3 DNA: TGTGCCAGCAGCTACAGGGGGCAGGCTGGAAATACGCTCTAT. Translating gives CASSYRGQAGNTLY. The whole CDR3 is CASSYRGQAGNTLYF. The full variable domain, completed using reference TRBV4 and TRBJ1-3, is ETAVFQTPNYHVTQVGNEVSFNCKQTLGHDTMYWYKQDSKKLLKIMFSYNNKQLIVNETVPRRFSPQSSDKAHLNLRIKSVEPEDSAVYLCASSYRGQAGNTLYFGEGSRLIVV.

In this sample, this clone is medium-sized. Gene names follow the mouse nomenclature. The read halts 1 residue ahead of the CDR3 end, with the missing end drawn from the germline J gene. V gene TRBV23 combines with J gene TRBJ2-7; the listed D gene, TRBD2, was not tested against the DNA. The CDR3 loop spans 14 amino acids. CDR1 is KGHTA and CDR2 is FQNQQP in the germline V gene. The covered CDR3 bases are TGCTCCAGCAGTCAATCGCTGGGTACCTATGAACAGTAC. Amino acid sequence: CSSSQSLGTYEQY. The complete CDR3 protein is CSSSQSLGTYEQYF. Complete variable domain (other parts from reference TRBV23 and TRBJ2-7): DAAVTQKPRYLIKMKGQEAEMKCIPEKGHTAVFWYQQKQSKELKFLIYFQNQQPLDQIDMVKERFSAVCPSSSLCSLGIRTCEAEDSALYLCSSSQSLGTYEQYFGPGTRLTVL.

To note about this clone: Gene names are mouse gene names. The read ends 1 residue before the CDR3 terminus; that terminus is restored from the germline J gene. This rearrangement joins TRBV13-1 to TRBJ2-7, with 10 bases aligning to TRBD1. The CDR3 totals 12 residues. Germline V gives CDR1 NSHNY, CDR2 SYGAGN. Trimming at V came to 9 bases and at J to 6 bases, leaving 6 bases not matched to a gene. Incomplete CDR3 DNA: TGTGCCACCCGGGGACAGGGGATTGAACAGTAC. As protein: CATRGQGIEQY. In full, the CDR3 is CATRGQGIEQYF.

About this clone itself: The gene names given are mouse names. The read ends 1 residue early relative to the CDR3; the germline J gene fills the gap. The chain employs TRBV26 and TRBJ2-7, with no clear D. V was trimmed by 2 bases and J by 4 bases, leaving 6 bases between them. There are 12 residues in the CDR3. Germline V gives CDR1 KGHPV, CDR2 FQNQEV (reference sequence). The CDR3 sequence is CASSLVGYEQYF. CDR3 DNA (partial): TGTGCCAGCAGTCTGGTGGGTTATGAACAGTAC.

To note about this clone: Gene names are mouse gene names. Read data end 1 residue before the CDR3 end; the end is taken from the germline J gene. The V gene is TRBV3, the J gene TRBJ2-2; D gene uncertain. The CDR3 has 14 amino acids. V lost 1 base to trimming and J lost 0 bases, with 3 bases between them. Germline V CDR1 and CDR2: SNHLY, FYNGKV (reference sequence). CDR3 residues: CASSLVANTGQLYF. The sequenced part of the CDR3 DNA is TGTGCCAGCAGCTTAGTAGCAAACACCGGGCAGCTCTAC.

Worth noting for this clone: The gene names given are mouse names. The CDR3 extends 1 residue past the end of the read, so its final part is completed from the germline J gene. The chain joins TRBV26 to TRBJ2-4; TRBD2 matches 12 bases. This CDR3 spans 15 amino acids. Losses at the gene ends were 4 bases for V and 5 bases for J; bases not matched to a gene: 4. Germline CDR1 and CDR2: KGHPV and FQNQEV (reference sequence). The DNA read from the CDR3 is TGTGCCAGCAGTCCGACTGGGGGGGCGGTAAACACCTTGTAC. Translated: CASSPTGGAVNTLY. The CDR3, in full, reads CASSPTGGAVNTLYF.

The table lists this clone with a few counts. The listed genes are named as in mouse. The observed sequence ends 1 residue before the CDR3 terminus, with the missing tail filled in from the germline J gene. V usage is TRBV13-1 and J usage is TRBJ2-7, with D maybe TRBD1 (5 bases). Trimming left V 2 bases short and J 5 bases short, with 5 bases between. Germline lookup yields CDR1 NSHNY and CDR2 SYGAGN. This CDR3 has 11 residues. This CDR3 reads CASSDRDEQYF. CDR3 DNA (partial): TGTGCCAGCAGTGACAGGGATGAACAGTAC.

Concerning this clone: Genes here carry mouse names. The CDR3 goes on 1 residue after the read ends, and that part is filled in from the germline J gene. This sequence joins TRBV13-2 and TRBJ2-7; possible D gene TRBD1, 7 bases. This CDR3 is 13 amino acids long. Germline V gene sequence: CDR1 NNHNN, CDR2 SYGAGS (reference sequence). Trimming removed 0 bases at V and 7 bases at J, with 11 bases between. CDR3: CASGDARGREQYF. CDR3 DNA (partial): TGTGCCAGCGGTGATGCAAGGGGGCGGGAACAGTAC.

As to this clone: All gene names here are mouse names. The DNA ends 1 residue before the CDR3 does, and the rest of the CDR3 is filled in from the germline J gene. V gene TRBV26 combines with J gene TRBJ2-4; D unclear. The V end lost 6 bases, the J end lost 8 bases, and 9 bases lay between the germline ends. The CDR3 length is 11 residues. Germline lookup yields CDR1 KGHPV and CDR2 FQNQEV (reference sequence). The CDR3 sequence is CASRSGFTLYF. Incomplete CDR3 DNA: TGTGCCAGCAGGTCGGGGTTCACCTTGTAC.

As regards this clone: Mouse germline and gene names are used. Read coverage stops 1 residue before the CDR3 terminus; the germline J gene supplies the remainder. This chain connects TRBV3 to TRBJ2-5; D call uncertain. Germline V gene data show CDR1 as SNHLY and CDR2 as FYNGKV (reference sequence). CDR3 length: 13 amino acids. V was shortened by 2 bases and J by 3 bases, with 6 bases between the two germline ends. The CDR3 loop reads CASSLRQQDTQYF. CDR3 bases read: TGTGCCAGCAGCTTAAGACAACAAGACACCCAGTAC.

With regard to this clone: All gene names here are mouse names. The read ends 1 residue shy of where the CDR3 ends; the end is completed using the germline J gene. The V gene is TRBV26, the J gene TRBJ1-6; D ambiguous. TRBJ1-6 is known as an ORF, though its function is uncertain. Trimming took off 4 bases at V and 0 bases at J, with 4 bases between the two ends. Germline values: CDR1 KGHPV, CDR2 FQNQEV (reference sequence). The CDR3 extends over 14 amino acids. The CDR3 bases that were read are TGTGCCAGCAGTCAAAATTCCTATAATTCGCCCCTCTAC. The encoded protein is CASSQNSYNSPLY. The complete CDR3 protein is CASSQNSYNSPLYF.

This clone was picked up a small number of times. The gene symbols are mouse symbols. The read ends 1 residue early relative to the CDR3; the germline J gene fills the gap. The gene calls are TRBV23 and TRBJ1-1; no DNA check was done on the table's D call, TRBD1. Looked up from germline, CDR1 is KGHTA and CDR2 is FQNQQP. This CDR3 is 13 amino acids long. The sequenced part of the CDR3 DNA is TGCTCCAGCAGCTCCGGGACAGGGACAGAAGTCTTC. Protein: CSSSSGTGTEVF. The entire CDR3 sequence reads CSSSSGTGTEVFF.

Note on this clone: Gene names follow the mouse nomenclature. From the germline J gene comes the end of the CDR3, since the read stops 1 residue before it. The chain joins TRBV3 to TRBJ2-5; no definite D call. The CDR3 runs to 12 residues. The germline gives CDR1 SNHLY, CDR2 FYNGKV (reference sequence). Trimming left V 3 bases short and J 5 bases short, with 6 bases between. The CDR3 loop is CASSLRGDTQYF. The CDR3 bases that were read are TGTGCCAGCAGCTTGCGGGGAGACACCCAGTAC.

As for this clone: Mouse names are used for the genes. Coverage ceases 1 residue before the CDR3 finishes, and the germline J gene fills in the end. The chain is built from TRBV26 and TRBJ2-3; D not resolved. V was trimmed by 6 bases and J by 0 bases, leaving 7 bases between them. This CDR3 has 13 amino acids. Germline lookup yields CDR1 KGHPV and CDR2 FQNQEV (reference sequence). The sequenced part of the CDR3 DNA is TGTGCCAGCAGCGACAATAGTGCAGAAACGCTGTAT. This encodes CASSDNSAETLY. The entire CDR3 reads CASSDNSAETLYF.